This T cell receptor (beta chain) was sequenced in a study of TIL therapy for anti-PD-1-resistant metastatic lung cancer. Whole-study context: Patients had a median age of around 54 years (range roughly 38-85). Most patients had lung adenocarcinoma; a few tumors were EGFR-mutant, two ALK-rearranged; half smoked currently or formerly.

The libraries were made with immunoSEQ v3. Measured with immunoSEQ multiplex PCR; TCRdb has only the in-frame clones, and not every one. The sample has about 36,000 clones, 70% to 75% seen once; the top ten hold 5.7%. Time point meaning: pre-treatment sample, taken before nivolumab and TIL therapy. CDR1 and CDR2 from the germline V gene are SQVTM and ANQGSEA. The CDR3 totals 12 residues. V was pared by 5 bases and J by 5 bases, with 12 bases between. The rearrangement links TRBV29-1 to TRBJ2-5; no reliable D call. This TCR was recovered from a person between 25 and 80 years old with non-small cell lung cancer. The sequences come from blood, collected at baseline. DNA of the CDR3: TGCAGCGTTATTGGACCTGGGGAGACCCAGTACTTC. Translated, it gives CSVIGPGETQYF.